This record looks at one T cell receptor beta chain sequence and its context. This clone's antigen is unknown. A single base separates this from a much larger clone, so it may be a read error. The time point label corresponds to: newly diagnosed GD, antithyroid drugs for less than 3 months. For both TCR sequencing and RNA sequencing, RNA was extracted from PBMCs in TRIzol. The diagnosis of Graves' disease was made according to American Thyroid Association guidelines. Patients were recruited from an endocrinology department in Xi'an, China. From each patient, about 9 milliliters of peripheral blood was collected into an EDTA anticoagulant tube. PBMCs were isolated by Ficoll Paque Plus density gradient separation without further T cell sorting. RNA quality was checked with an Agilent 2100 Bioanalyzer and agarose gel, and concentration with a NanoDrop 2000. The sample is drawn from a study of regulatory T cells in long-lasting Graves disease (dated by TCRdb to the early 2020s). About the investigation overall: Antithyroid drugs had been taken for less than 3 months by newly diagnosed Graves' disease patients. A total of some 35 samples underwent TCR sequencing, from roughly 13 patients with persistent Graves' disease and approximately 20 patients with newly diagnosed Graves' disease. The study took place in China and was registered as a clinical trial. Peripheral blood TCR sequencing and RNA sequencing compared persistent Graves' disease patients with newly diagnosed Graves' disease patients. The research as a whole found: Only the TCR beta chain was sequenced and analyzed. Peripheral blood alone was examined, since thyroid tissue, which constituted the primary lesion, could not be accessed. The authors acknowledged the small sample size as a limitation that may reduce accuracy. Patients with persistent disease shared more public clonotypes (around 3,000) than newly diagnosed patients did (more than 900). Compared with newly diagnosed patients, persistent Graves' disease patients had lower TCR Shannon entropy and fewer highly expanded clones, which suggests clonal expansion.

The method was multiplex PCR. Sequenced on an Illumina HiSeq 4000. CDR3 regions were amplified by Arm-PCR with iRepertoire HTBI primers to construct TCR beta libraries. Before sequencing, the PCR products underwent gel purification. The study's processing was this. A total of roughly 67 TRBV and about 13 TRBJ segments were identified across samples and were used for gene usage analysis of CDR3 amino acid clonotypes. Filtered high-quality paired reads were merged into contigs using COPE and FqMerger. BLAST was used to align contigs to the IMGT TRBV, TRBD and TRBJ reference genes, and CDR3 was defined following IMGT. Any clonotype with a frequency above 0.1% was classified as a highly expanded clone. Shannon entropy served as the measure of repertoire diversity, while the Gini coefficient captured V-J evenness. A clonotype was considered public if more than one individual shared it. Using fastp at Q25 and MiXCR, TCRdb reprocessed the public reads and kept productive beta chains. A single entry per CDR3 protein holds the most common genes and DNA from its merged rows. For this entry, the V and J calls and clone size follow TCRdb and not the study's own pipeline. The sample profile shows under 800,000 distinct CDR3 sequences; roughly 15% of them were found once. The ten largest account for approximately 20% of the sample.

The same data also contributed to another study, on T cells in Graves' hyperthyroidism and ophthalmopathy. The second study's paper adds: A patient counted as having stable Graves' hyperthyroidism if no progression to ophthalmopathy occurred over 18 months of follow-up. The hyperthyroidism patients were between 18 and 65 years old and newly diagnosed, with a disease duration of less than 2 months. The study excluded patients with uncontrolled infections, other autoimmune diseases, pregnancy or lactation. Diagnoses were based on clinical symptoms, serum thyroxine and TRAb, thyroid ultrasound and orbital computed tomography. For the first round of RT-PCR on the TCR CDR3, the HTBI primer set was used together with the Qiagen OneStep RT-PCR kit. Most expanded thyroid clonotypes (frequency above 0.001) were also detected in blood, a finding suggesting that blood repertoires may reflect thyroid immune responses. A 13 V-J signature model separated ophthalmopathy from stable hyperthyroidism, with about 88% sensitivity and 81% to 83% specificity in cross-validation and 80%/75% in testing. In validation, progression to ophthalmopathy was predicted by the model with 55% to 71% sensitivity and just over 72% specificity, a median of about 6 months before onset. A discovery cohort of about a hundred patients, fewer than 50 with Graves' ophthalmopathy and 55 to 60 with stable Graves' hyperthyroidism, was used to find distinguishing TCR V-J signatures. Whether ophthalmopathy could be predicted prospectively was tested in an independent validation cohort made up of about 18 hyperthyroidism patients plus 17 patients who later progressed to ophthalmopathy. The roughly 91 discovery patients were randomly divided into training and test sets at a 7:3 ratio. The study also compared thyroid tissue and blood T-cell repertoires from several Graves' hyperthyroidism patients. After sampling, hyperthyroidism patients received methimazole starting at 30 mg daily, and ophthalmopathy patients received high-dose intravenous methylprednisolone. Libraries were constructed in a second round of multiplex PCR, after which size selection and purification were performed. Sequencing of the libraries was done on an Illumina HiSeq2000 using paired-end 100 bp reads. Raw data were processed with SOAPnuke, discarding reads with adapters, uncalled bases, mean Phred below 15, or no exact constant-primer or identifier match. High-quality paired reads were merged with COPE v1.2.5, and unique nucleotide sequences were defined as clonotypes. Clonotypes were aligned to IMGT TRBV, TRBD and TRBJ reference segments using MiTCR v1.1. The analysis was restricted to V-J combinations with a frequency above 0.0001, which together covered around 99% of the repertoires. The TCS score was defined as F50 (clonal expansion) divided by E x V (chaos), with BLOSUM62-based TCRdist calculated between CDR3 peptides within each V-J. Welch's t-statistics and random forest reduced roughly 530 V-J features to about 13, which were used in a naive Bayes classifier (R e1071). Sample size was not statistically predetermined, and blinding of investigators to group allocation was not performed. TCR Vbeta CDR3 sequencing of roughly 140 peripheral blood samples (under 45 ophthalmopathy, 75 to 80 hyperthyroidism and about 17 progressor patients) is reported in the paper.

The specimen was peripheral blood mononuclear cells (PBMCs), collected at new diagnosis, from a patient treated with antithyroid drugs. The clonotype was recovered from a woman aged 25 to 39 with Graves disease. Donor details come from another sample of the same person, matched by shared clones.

CDR3 loop: CASRSGSSKTGLQSPLHF. The base sequence is TGTGCCAGCAGGTCCGGGTCCTCGAAAACAGGGCTACAATCACCCCTCCACTTT. This receptor chain uses TRBV28 and TRBJ1-6, and the D gene may be TRBD1, 6 bases matching. Reading from cysteine to phenylalanine, the CDR3 counts 18 amino acids. The CDR3 DNA has 54 bases and is translated from base 1. The germline V gene provides CDR1 MDHEN and CDR2 SYDVKM. The trim is 6 bases for V and 10 bases for J, with a gap of 28 bases between the germline ends.